The 30 T cell receptor beta chains in this list originate from one sample, sequenced in a study of blood T cell repertoires in COVID-19. Measured with immunoSEQ multiplex PCR; TCRdb has only the in-frame clones, and not every one. The sample lists about 140,000 clones; roughly 79% were seen once. Sample: PBMCs or T cells enriched from blood (not recorded which). The source is a woman aged 45-60 years who had recovered from COVID-19.

This clone occurred once. The chain couples TRBV27 to TRBJ2-1, with TRBD2 identical over 13 bases. CDR3 size: 17 residues. CDR1 is MNHEY, CDR2 SMNVEV, per germline (reference sequence). Trimming at V came to 3 bases and at J to 5 bases, leaving 7 bases not matched to a gene. The CDR3 reads CASSLFGTSGNNNEQFF. The CDR3 coding sequence is TGTGCCAGCAGTTTGTTTGGGACTAGCGGGAACAACAATGAGCAGTTCTTC.

This sequence joins TRBV7-9 and TRBJ1-1; 12 positions match TRBD1. Looked up from germline, CDR1 is SEHNR and CDR2 is FQNEAQ (reference sequence). Unmatched junction bases numbered 8, after V lost 5 bases and J lost 1 base. CDR3 size: 17 residues. The CDR3 DNA sequence: TGTGCCAGCAGCCTAGAGGGACAGGGGGCAGGGAACACTGAAGCTTTCTTT. Its translation: CASSLEGQGAGNTEAFF.

As to this clone: One end of the junction does not line up with germline, which may come from a read error. The rearrangement uses TRBV5-1 and TRBJ2-7; TRBD1 aligns across 7 bases. The CDR3 length is 14 residues. Germline V gene sequence: CDR1 SGHRS, CDR2 YFSETQ. The CDR3 protein is CASSLDRKLYEQYF. The CDR3 DNA is TGCGCCAGCAGTTTGGACAGGAAGCTCTACGAGCAGTACTTC.

This clone was recorded a few times. V and J are TRBV4-2 and TRBJ1-1; weak D call: TRBD1 (5 bases). Trimming removed 0 bases at V and 6 bases at J, with 17 bases between. CDR1 is LGHNA and CDR2 is YNFKEQ in the germline V gene. The CDR3 consists of 16 residues. CDR3 bases: TGTGCCAGCAGCCAAGATCCAACGGGGGTTGGGGCTGAAGCTTTCTTT. It specifies CASSQDPTGVGAEAFF.

This clone was found once. V usage is TRBV7-9 and J usage is TRBJ2-2; the D gene is possibly TRBD1 (6 bases). Germline CDR1 is SEHNR and CDR2 is FQNEAQ (reference sequence). V was cut by 0 bases and J by 6 bases, with 11 bases left in between. The CDR3 consists of 15 residues. The CDR3 DNA reads TGTGCCAGCAGCTTAGCCGGCCAGGGGCCCGGGGAGCTGTTTTTT. Its translation: CASSLAGQGPGELFF.

This clone came up once. This rearrangement joins TRBV9 to TRBJ1-2; 7 bases match TRBD1. CDR1 and CDR2 from the germline V gene are SGDLS and YYNGEE. The CDR3 extends over 14 amino acids. V trimming: 3 bases; J trimming: 6 bases; junction bases outside the gene matches: 8. CDR3 amino acids: CASSGPGTVDGYTF. CDR3 coding DNA: TGTGCCAGCAGCGGACCCGGGACAGTCGATGGCTACACCTTC.

The chain has TRBV28 and TRBJ1-5, with D possibly being TRBD1 (5 bases). The CDR3 has 14 residues. The V gene's germline CDR1 is MDHEN and CDR2 SYDVKM. The ends were cut back, 4 bases at V and 5 bases at J, with 12 bases in the middle. CDR3 region: CASSSRRGDQPQHF. The CDR3 nucleotides read TGTGCCAGCAGTTCCCGCCGGGGGGATCAGCCCCAGCATTTT.

The chain links TRBV11-3 to TRBJ1-3; D is possibly TRBD1 (6 bases). The V and J ends lost 10 bases and 9 bases respectively, with 22 bases between them. Germline assignment: CDR1 SGHNT and CDR2 YENEEA. This CDR3 comprises 14 residues. The CDR3 loop reads CATVQGDSISTIYF. The CDR3 DNA reads as TGTGCCACTGTACAGGGAGATTCTATCTCCACCATATATTTT. Together with reference TRBV11-3 and TRBJ1-3, the CDR3 gives the full variable domain: EAGVVQSPRYKIIEKKQPVAFWCNPISGHNTLYWYLQNLGQGPELLIRYENEEAVDDSQLPKDRFSAERLKGVDSTLKIQPAELGDSAVYLCATVQGDSISTIYFGEGSWLTVV.

This chain joins TRBV3-1 (or the pseudogene TRBV3-2) and TRBJ2-5, with D possibly matching TRBD1 (6 bases). Looked up from germline, CDR1 is LGHDT and CDR2 is YNNKEL (reference sequence). V dropped 6 bases and J dropped 5 bases, with 31 bases sitting between them. This CDR3 contains 19 residues. The CDR3 is CASSKAADRSISGWETQYF. The CDR3 coding sequence is TGTGCCAGCAGTAAGGCCGCCGACAGGTCAATAAGCGGCTGGGAGACCCAGTACTTC.

The CDR3 DNA sequence: TGTGCCTGGAGTGTGCGGGACTTTAGTGAGCAGTTCTTC. Protein: CAWSVRDFSEQFF. The chain couples TRBV30 to TRBJ2-1, with D possibly TRBD2 on 6 matching bases. Germline CDR1 and CDR2: GTSNPN and SVGIG (reference sequence). Trimming left V 0 bases short and J 9 bases short, with 12 bases between. This CDR3 is built from 13 residues.

The chain has TRBV27 and TRBJ2-7; the D gene is possibly TRBD1 (5 bases). The CDR3 spans 14 residues. Germline V gene sequence: CDR1 MNHEY, CDR2 SMNVEV (reference sequence). Trimming cost V 5 bases and J 2 bases, with 13 bases left between them. The CDR3 DNA sequence: TGTGCCAGCAGTGACCATCCAGGGACCTACGAGCAGTACTTC. This encodes CASSDHPGTYEQYF.

DNA for the CDR3: TGCGCCAGCAGCCCCCGGGACCAGGGGGATACGCAGTATTTT. It encodes CASSPRDQGDTQYF. This chain uses TRBV5-1 with TRBJ2-3; D is possibly TRBD1 (6 bases). This CDR3 has 14 amino acids. Germline V gene sequence: CDR1 SGHRS, CDR2 YFSETQ. Trimming took off 4 bases at V and 6 bases at J, with 15 bases between the two ends.

This chain uses TRBV19 with TRBJ2-7; D is undetermined. V was cut by 3 bases and J by 0 bases, with 9 bases left in between. The CDR3 has 14 amino acids. Germline lookup yields CDR1 LNHDA and CDR2 SQIVND (reference sequence). CDR3 nucleotide sequence: TGTGCCAGTAGTATCTCCCTGAGCTCCTACGAGCAGTACTTC. Protein sequence: CASSISLSSYEQYF.

Only one count was recorded for this clone. This chain connects TRBV2 to TRBJ2-3; tentative D call: TRBD1 (5 bases). This CDR3 is 14 amino acids long. Trimming removed 7 bases at V and 8 bases at J, with 19 bases between. Germline V gives CDR1 SNHLY, CDR2 FYNNEI. CDR3 nucleotide sequence: TGTGCCAGCATTGGGGCTGTGGCGACGGGTACGCAGTATTTT. Its translation: CASIGAVATGTQYF.

This clone came up once. The V and J genes are TRBV5-5 and TRBJ2-1; 8 positions agree with TRBD2. The CDR3 runs to 18 residues. Losses at the gene ends were 0 bases for V and 3 bases for J; bases not matched to a gene: 11. Per the germline V gene, CDR1 is SGHKS and CDR2 is YYEKEE (reference sequence). The chain's CDR3 is CASSLAHVPLAGYNEQFF. The CDR3 DNA reads as TGTGCCAGCAGCTTGGCCCACGTACCGCTAGCGGGCTACAATGAGCAGTTCTTC.

This clone has only one observation. V and J are TRBV10-3 and TRBJ1-6; D is possibly TRBD1 (6 bases). CDR1 and CDR2 (germline): ENHRY, SYGVKD. V dropped 6 bases and J dropped 8 bases, with 14 bases sitting between them. The CDR3 loop spans 14 amino acids. The CDR3 protein is CAIRQTGEDSPLHF. In nucleotides, the CDR3 is TGTGCCATCAGGCAGACAGGAGAGGATTCACCCCTCCACTTT.

The gene calls are TRBV6-5 and TRBJ1-2, with unresolved D. Germline CDR1 and CDR2: MNHEY and SVGAGI. This CDR3 spans 10 amino acids. The V end lost 10 bases, the J end lost 2 bases, and 5 bases lay between the germline ends. This CDR3 reads CATENYGYTF. CDR3 sequence (DNA): TGTGCCACCGAGAACTATGGCTACACCTTC.

The chain uses TRBV19 and TRBJ1-2; D unresolved. V was cut by 6 bases and J by 4 bases, with 12 bases left in between. The CDR3 spans 13 residues. Germline V CDR1 and CDR2: LNHDA, SQIVND (reference sequence). CDR3 sequence reads: CASSLGRGYGYTF. Written as DNA, the CDR3 is TGTGCCAGTAGCCTTGGACGGGGCTATGGCTACACCTTC.

The J gene is TRBJ1-5, the V gene TRBV6-1; D unresolved. This CDR3 is 13 amino acids long. Trimming took off 2 bases at V and 5 bases at J, with 7 bases between the two ends. Germline values: CDR1 MNHNS, CDR2 SASEGT. The CDR3 is CASSESFYQPQHF. In DNA, the CDR3 is TGTGCCAGCAGTGAATCCTTTTATCAGCCCCAGCATTTT.

For the CDR3, the DNA is TGTGCCAGCAGGACTAGCGGACGACACAATGAGCAGTTCTTC. Translated, it gives CASRTSGRHNEQFF. The chain couples TRBV13 to TRBJ2-1; TRBD2 matches at 9 bases. Germline loops: CDR1 PRHDT, CDR2 FYEKMQ (reference sequence). This CDR3 spans 14 amino acids. V lost 6 bases and J lost 5; bases outside the gene matches: 5.

V and J are TRBV19 and TRBJ1-6; D is perhaps TRBD1 (6 bases). The germline V gene encodes CDR1 LNHDA and CDR2 SQIVND (reference sequence). Trimming removed 7 bases from V and 6 bases from J, with 13 bases in between. CDR3 size: 14 residues. CDR3 sequence reads: CASNSGQINSPLHF. The CDR3 nucleotides read TGTGCCAGTAATAGTGGACAGATTAATTCACCCCTCCACTTT.

The gene calls are TRBV3-1 (or the pseudogene TRBV3-2) and TRBJ2-2; no definite D call. V was shortened by 5 bases and J by 6 bases, with 7 bases between the two germline ends. The CDR3 consists of 12 residues. CDR1 LGHDT and CDR2 YNNKEL come from the germline V gene (reference sequence). CDR3 nucleotides: TGTGCCAGCAGCAAACTCCCCGGGGAGCTGTTTTTT. It encodes CASSKLPGELFF.

This clone was counted a single time. V gene TRBV3-1 (or the pseudogene TRBV3-2) combines with J gene TRBJ2-2; D gene unclear. Trimming removed 8 bases at V and 1 base at J, with 5 bases between. Germline CDR1 and CDR2: LGHDT and YNNKEL (reference sequence). The CDR3 extends over 12 amino acids. This CDR3 is CASGENTGELFF. The CDR3 region has the DNA TGTGCCAGCGGAGAGAACACCGGGGAGCTGTTTTTT.

For this clone: Other nucleotide sequences in the sample specify the same CDR3. The chain joins TRBV28 to TRBJ2-7, with 15 bases lining up with TRBD2. From germline, CDR1 is MDHEN and CDR2 SYDVKM. V lost 6 bases, J lost 6 bases, and 6 bases stayed unmatched. The CDR3 runs to 15 residues. The chain's CDR3 is CASRGLAGGPGEQYF. The CDR3 bases are TGTGCCAGCAGGGGACTAGCGGGAGGACCCGGCGAGCAGTACTTC.

The chain couples TRBV18 to TRBJ1-6; D gene uncertain. The germline V and J ends were trimmed by 0 bases and 6 bases, with 15 bases remaining between them. Germline lookup yields CDR1 KGHSH and CDR2 LQKENI. The CDR3 totals 17 residues. The CDR3 region is CASSPPRFAGGNSPLHF. The CDR3 coding sequence is TGTGCCAGCTCACCACCACGATTTGCGGGTGGTAATTCACCCCTCCACTTT.

The chain has TRBV6-1 and TRBJ2-1, with D hard to call. With 0 bases removed from V and 0 bases from J, the gap between germline ends came to 12 bases. Germline V gives CDR1 MNHNS, CDR2 SASEGT. The CDR3 extends over 17 amino acids. The CDR3 DNA reads TGTGCCAGCAGTGAAGCTGTCCTCACGGGCTCCTACAATGAGCAGTTCTTC. Its protein is CASSEAVLTGSYNEQFF.

This sequence joins TRBV5-6 and TRBJ2-5, with 10 bases lining up with TRBD1. The germline V gene encodes CDR1 SGHDT and CDR2 YYEEEE. CDR3 size: 17 residues. V lost 5 bases to trimming and J lost 4 bases; unmatched junction nucleotides: 14. CDR3 protein: CASRFSPGTGASETQYF. The DNA of the CDR3 is TGTGCCAGCAGATTTTCCCCCGGGACAGGGGCTTCAGAGACCCAGTACTTC.

V and J are TRBV3-1 (or the pseudogene TRBV3-2) and TRBJ1-3, with D uncertain. The CDR3 length is 16 residues. Per the germline V gene, CDR1 is LGHDT and CDR2 is YNNKEL (reference sequence). Trimming took off 1 base at V and 0 bases at J, with 10 bases between the two ends. CDR3 loop: CASSQGVGLSGNTIYF. The CDR3 nucleotides read TGTGCCAGCAGCCAAGGAGTTGGACTCTCTGGAAACACCATATATTTT.

The genes are TRBV6-5 and TRBJ1-6, with a tentative D call TRBD1 (5 bases). Germline values: CDR1 MNHEY, CDR2 SVGAGI. The CDR3 runs to 15 residues. V dropped 3 bases and J dropped 8 bases, with 14 bases sitting between them. CDR3 residues: CASSYKGPNDSPLHF. CDR3 in DNA: TGTGCCAGCAGTTATAAGGGGCCAAATGATTCACCCCTCCACTTT.

V is TRBV10-3 and J is TRBJ2-2, with 8 bases matching TRBD2. V was clipped by 3 bases and J by 5 bases; unmatched bases: 2. This CDR3 is built from 14 residues. Germline V gives CDR1 ENHRY, CDR2 SYGVKD. The CDR3 sequence is CAISDLAGTGELFF. CDR3 nucleotide sequence: TGTGCCATCAGTGATTTAGCGGGGACCGGGGAGCTGTTTTTT.